One and the same sample provided the 14 T cell receptor beta chains below, sequenced in a study of T cell changes during pregnancy in multiple sclerosis (dated by TCRdb to the late 2010s). Library prep was done by the immunoSEQ multiplex PCR assay. In TCRdb, the immuneACCESS table is reduced to in-frame sequences with V and J assigned. These tables do not hold every clone; where another copy was compared, an unresolved V gene accounts for under half, and the others remain unexplained. The sample includes tens of thousands of clones, with around 93% observed a single time. Jointly, the top ten make up 1% of the sample. This specimen consisted of peripheral blood, obtained in the first trimester of pregnancy. The receptors stem from a female donor with multiple sclerosis, enrolled in a pregnancy study.

There are a few counts of this clone. The chain employs TRBV5-1 and TRBJ2-1; tentatively, D is TRBD2 (5 bases). The germline V gene has CDR1 SGHRS and CDR2 YFSETQ. The CDR3 covers 15 residues. V lost 0 bases and J 4 bases, leaving 11 bases between the germline ends. Here the CDR3 reads CASSLETIRYNEQFF. CDR3 in DNA: TGCGCCAGCAGCTTGGAGACTATCCGATACAATGAGCAGTTCTTC.

This chain connects TRBV7-6 to TRBJ2-1; TRBD2 agrees at 8 bases. V was clipped by 2 bases and J by 7 bases; unmatched bases: 10. CDR1 is SGHVS, CDR2 FNYEAQ, per germline. This CDR3 is built from 16 residues. In DNA form, the CDR3 reads TGTGCCAGCAGCTTATGGCAAGCGGGAGTCCTGAATGAGCAGTTCTTC. Its protein product is CASSLWQAGVLNEQFF.

The genes are TRBV9 and TRBJ1-1; 7 nucleotides align to TRBD1. The CDR3 extends over 15 amino acids. The V gene's germline CDR1 is SGDLS and CDR2 YYNGEE. V lost 4 bases and J lost 0; bases outside the gene matches: 6. The CDR3 here is CASSPQGSMNTEAFF. In nucleotides, the CDR3 is TGTGCCAGCAGCCCACAGGGGTCGATGAACACTGAAGCTTTCTTT.

This chain joins TRBV4-3 and TRBJ1-2, with unresolved D. Germline V gene sequence: CDR1 LGHNA, CDR2 YSLEER. CDR3 length: 15 amino acids. V was trimmed by 0 bases and J by 4 bases, leaving 12 bases between them. CDR3 sequence reads: CASSQDSVSVYGYTF. As DNA, the CDR3 is TGCGCCAGCAGCCAAGACAGCGTCTCGGTCTATGGCTACACCTTC.

This clone was seen once. This chain uses TRBV19 with TRBJ2-7; possible D gene TRBD1, 6 bases. V lost 3 bases to trimming and J lost 4 bases, with 13 bases between them. CDR3 length: 14 amino acids. Germline CDR1 reads LNHDA; CDR2 reads SQIVND (reference sequence). The CDR3, as DNA: TGTGCCAGTAGTATTGGTCAGGGGATGTACGAGCAGTACTTC. Protein: CASSIGQGMYEQYF. Using reference TRBV19 and TRBJ2-7 for the parts outside the CDR3, the full variable domain is DGGITQSPKYLFRKEGQNVTLSCEQNLNHDAMYWYRQDPGQGLRLIYYSQIVNDFQKGDIAEGYSVSREKKESFPLTVTSAQKNPTAFYLCASSIGQGMYEQYFGPGTRLTVT.

This chain uses TRBV4-1 with TRBJ1-1; no clear D gene. V dropped 7 bases and J dropped 0 bases, with 15 bases sitting between them. The CDR3 has 15 amino acids. CDR1 and CDR2 (germline): MGHRA, YSYEKL. The CDR3 nucleotides read TGCGCCAGCAAGTTCCGTACTGCCGTGAACACTGAAGCTTTCTTT. Amino acids: CASKFRTAVNTEAFF.

The chain uses TRBV7-9 and TRBJ2-5; possible D gene TRBD1, 6 bases. Looked up from germline, CDR1 is SEHNR and CDR2 is FQNEAQ (reference sequence). V lost 5 bases, J lost 9 bases, and 28 bases lay in between. This CDR3 comprises 17 residues. The DNA for the CDR3 is TGTGCCAGCAGCCGCGACCGGACAGAAAGTATGCTCACGGCCCAGTACTTC. Translation gives CASSRDRTESMLTAQYF.

The CDR3 region has the DNA TGTGCCTGGAGGGGTAGGCAGCGCTACTCCTACGAGCAGTACTTC. Translation gives CAWRGRQRYSYEQYF. V and J are TRBV30 and TRBJ2-7, with D unclear. The CDR3 is 15 amino acids. Per germline, CDR1 GTSNPN and CDR2 SVGIG (reference sequence). V lost 3 bases and J 0 bases, leaving 15 bases between the germline ends.

J is TRBJ2-1 and V is TRBV4-1, with 9 bases fitting TRBD1. This CDR3 has 18 residues. V shed 4 bases and J 6 bases; nucleotides not matched to a gene: 16. Germline V gives CDR1 MGHRA, CDR2 YSYEKL. CDR3 protein: CASSLNSERGQGINEQFF. CDR3 coding DNA: TGCGCCAGCAGCCTCAACTCGGAACGGGGACAGGGTATCAATGAGCAGTTCTTC.

The chain has TRBV14 and TRBJ1-2; tentatively, D is TRBD1 (6 bases). Germline V gene data show CDR1 as SGHDN and CDR2 as FVKESK. V shed 1 base and J shed 8 bases, with 11 bases lying between them. The CDR3 has 13 amino acids. CDR3 DNA: TGTGCCAGCAGCCAAGTGGGGGCGTCAGGCTACACCTTC. This encodes CASSQVGASGYTF.

The chain links TRBV5-6 to TRBJ1-5, with a weak D call TRBD1 (5 bases). V lost 3 bases to trimming and J lost 2 bases, with 15 bases between them. CDR3 length equals 16 residues. Germline CDR1 reads SGHDT; CDR2 reads YYEEEE. The CDR3 region has the DNA TGTGCCAGCAGCTGGGGGGGGGAGTGGGGCAATCAGCCCCAGCATTTT. Its translation: CASSWGGEWGNQPQHF.

V usage is TRBV4-2 and J usage is TRBJ2-6, with D tentatively TRBD1 (5 bases). Germline lookup yields CDR1 LGHNA and CDR2 YNFKEQ. V lost 0 bases and J lost 0, with 9 bases in between. This CDR3 region has 17 residues. CDR3 protein: CASSQDQGVSGANVLTF. The CDR3 nucleotides are TGTGCCAGCAGCCAAGATCAAGGGGTCTCTGGGGCCAACGTCCTGACTTTC.

The V gene is TRBV11-2, the J gene TRBJ2-2, with D perhaps matching TRBD2 (6 bases). This CDR3 is built from 16 residues. V lost 0 bases and J lost 4, with 12 bases in between. The V gene's germline CDR1 is SGHAT and CDR2 FQNNGV. The DNA of the CDR3 is TGTGCCAGCAGCTTAGATGGCGGGGCGATCACCGGGGAGCTGTTTTTT. The encoded protein is CASSLDGGAITGELFF.

The chain employs TRBV15 and TRBJ2-1; D is unresolved. Germline values: CDR1 LNHNV, CDR2 YYDKDF (reference sequence). The V gene lost 0 bases and the J gene lost 5 bases, with 8 bases spanning the gap. This CDR3 is 14 amino acids long. DNA of the CDR3: TGTGCCACCAGCAGAGATCCCAGTAACAATGAGCAGTTCTTC. Protein: CATSRDPSNNEQFF. The full variable domain, completed using reference TRBV15 and TRBJ2-1, is DAMVIQNPRYQVTQFGKPVTLSCSQTLNHNVMYWYQQKSSQAPKLLFHYYDKDFNNEADTPDNFQSRRPNTSFCFLDIRSPGLGDTAMYLCATSRDPSNNEQFFGPGTRLTVL.